The clone carrying this T cell receptor (beta chain) was seen repeatedly, ten times or more. Other DNA sequences in the same sample also yield this CDR3. These data come from a study of shared clonotypes between healthy human individuals. This CDR3 spans 13 amino acids. Germline V gene data show CDR1 as SGHTS and CDR2 as YDEGEE. V lost 6 bases to trimming and J lost 4 bases, with 13 bases between them. Deep-level settings were used for running the assay. Authors' methods: Junction-only sequences without quality scores were provided by ImmunoSEQ, so filtering was different. This table comes from immunoSEQ multiplex PCR, and its TCRdb copy is limited to in-frame clones, with some not included. V and J calls plus clone size are reproduced from that table; the DNA served to infer D and trimming. The sample lists 450,000 to 500,000 clones; over 70% were seen once.

The sample comprised PBMCs. This receptor was identified in a woman aged 40-49 years in good health. Some clones in this sample may be carry-over from other donors' samples. V and J are TRBV5-8 and TRBJ1-2, with a weak D call TRBD1 (6 bases). As DNA, the CDR3 is TGTGCCAGCACAACAGGGCCGTTCTATGGCTACACCTTC. Translated: CASTTGPFYGYTF.